This entry is about one T cell receptor (beta chain). Germline V gives CDR1 MNHNS, CDR2 SASEGT. V lost 6 bases and J lost 4, with 10 bases in between. The CDR3 is made up of 13 amino acids. This entry is derived from a study of shared clonotypes between healthy human individuals. The assay was immunoSEQ multiplex PCR, and TCRdb's table has in-frame clones only and misses some. The sample has about a million clones, roughly 80% seen once. Sequencing was performed on memory CD4+ T cells from PBMCs. The subset: CD45RA-negative fraction. This clonotype was sampled from a man between 18 and 35 years old in good health. Some clones in this sample may be carry-over from other donors' samples. The chain combines TRBV6-1 with TRBJ2-1; tentative D call: TRBD1 (6 bases). CDR3: CASRETGYNEQFF. CDR3 nucleotide sequence: TGTGCCAGCAGGGAAACAGGGTACAATGAGCAGTTCTTC.